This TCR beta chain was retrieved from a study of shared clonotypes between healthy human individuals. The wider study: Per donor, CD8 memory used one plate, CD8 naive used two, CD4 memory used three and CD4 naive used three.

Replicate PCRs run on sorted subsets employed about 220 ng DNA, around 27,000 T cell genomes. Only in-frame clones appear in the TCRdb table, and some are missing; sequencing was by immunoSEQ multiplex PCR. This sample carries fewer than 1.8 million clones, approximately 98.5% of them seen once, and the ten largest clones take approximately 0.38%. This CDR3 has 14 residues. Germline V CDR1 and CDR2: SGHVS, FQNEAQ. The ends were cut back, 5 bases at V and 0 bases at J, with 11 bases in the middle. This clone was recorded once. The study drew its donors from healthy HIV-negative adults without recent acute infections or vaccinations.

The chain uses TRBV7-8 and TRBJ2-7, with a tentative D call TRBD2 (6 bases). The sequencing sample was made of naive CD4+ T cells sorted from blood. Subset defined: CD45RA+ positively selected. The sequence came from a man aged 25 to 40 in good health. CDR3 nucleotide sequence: TGTGCCAGCAGCCCCCCGACTAGCTCCTACGAGCAGTACTTC. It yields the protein CASSPPTSSYEQYF. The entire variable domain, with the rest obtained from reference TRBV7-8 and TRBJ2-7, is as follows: GAGVSQSPRYKVAKRGQDVALRCDPISGHVSLFWYQQALGQGPEFLTYFQNEAQLDKSGLPSDRFFAERPEGSVSTLKIQRTQQEDSAVYLCASSPPTSSYEQYFGPGTRLTVT.